This TCR beta chain was sequenced during a study of vaccination and CD4 T cells after COVID-19. Sample treatment: approximately 10-day PBMC culture with coronavirus spike peptide pools or control peptides (ViraFEST assay). As regards this clonotype: The antigen remains unidentified.

The CDR3 length is 17 residues. The germline CDR1 and CDR2 sequences are MNHEY and SMNVEV (reference sequence). The V segment lost 5 bases and the J segment 5 bases; nucleotides outside the gene matches: 8. Once obtained from cultured CD4+ T cells, the DNA was sequenced using the Oncomine TCR Beta short-read assay. MiXCR, applied by TCRdb to the PCR reads, yields one record per CDR3 protein. This table has 7,000 to 10,000 distinct CDR3 sequences, roughly a fifth appearing once. The receptor's source is a human donor who had recovered from COVID-19. The chain has TRBV27 and TRBJ2-3, with 15 nucleotides matching TRBD2. The source material was CD4+ T cells from blood, cultured in vitro, sampled after SARS-CoV-2 vaccination. The CDR3 reads CASSPGRGLAGGDTQYF. CDR3 nucleotides: TGTGCCAGCAGTCCGGGCCGGGGACTAGCGGGGGGAGATACGCAGTATTTT.